This TCR beta chain was identified during a study of CD4 T cells in relation to SARS-CoV-2 and coronaviruses. Looking at the study overall: After roughly ten days of antigen culture, PBMC TCR beta CDR3s were sequenced. The restricting HLA molecule for shared crossreactive spike epitopes was mapped.

Before the COVID-19 pandemic, during about 2010-2018, CD4+ T cells were taken from unexposed donors. The cells were cultured for 10 days before CD4+ T cells were isolated. Testing used SARS-CoV-2 S/N and four cold-coronavirus spikes on unexposed-donor CD4+ T cells, cells permitting. Half the medium was replaced with IL-2 medium on days 3 and 7. This clone was observed a handful of times. Its antigen is not known. The protocol was immunoSEQ multiplex PCR, while the TCRdb copy is restricted to in-frame clones and leaves out a portion. The sample carries 20,000 to 25,000 clones, about 79% recorded once. The TCR comes from a human donor in good health. The sequenced sample was CD4+ T cells from PBMCs, cultured in vitro.

In DNA form, the CDR3 reads TGTGCCAGCAGCTTAGGTAGTCTAGTTCGGGATGAGCAGTTCTTC. The encoded protein is CASSLGSLVRDEQFF. V gene TRBV11-2 combines with J gene TRBJ2-1; D ambiguous. With 1 base removed from V and 8 bases from J, the gap between germline ends came to 15 bases. Germline V lookup: CDR1 SGHAT, CDR2 FQNNGV. The CDR3 loop spans 15 amino acids.